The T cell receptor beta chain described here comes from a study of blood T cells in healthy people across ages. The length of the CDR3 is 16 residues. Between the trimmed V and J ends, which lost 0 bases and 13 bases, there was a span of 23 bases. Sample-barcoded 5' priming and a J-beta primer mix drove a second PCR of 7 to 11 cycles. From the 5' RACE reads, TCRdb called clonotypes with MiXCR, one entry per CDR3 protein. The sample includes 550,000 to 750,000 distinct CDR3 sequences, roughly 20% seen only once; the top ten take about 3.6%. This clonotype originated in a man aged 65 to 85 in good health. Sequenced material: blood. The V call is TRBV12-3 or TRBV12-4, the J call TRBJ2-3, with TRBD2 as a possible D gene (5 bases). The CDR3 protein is CASSLALKGRTDMEYF. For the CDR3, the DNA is TGTGCCAGCAGTTTAGCCTTGAAAGGGAGAACAGATATGGAGTATTTT.